This T cell receptor beta chain was identified during a study of blood T cell repertoires in COVID-19. The junction had 7 bases not matched to a gene; V was cut back by 4 bases and J by 3 bases. The CDR3 is made up of 16 amino acids. CDR1 and CDR2 (germline): MNHNS, SASEGT. The data were produced by immunoSEQ multiplex PCR, yet TCRdb's version contains in-frame clones alone and is incomplete. The data show approximately 220,000 clones, 90% seen once. This sequence was found in a man between 25 and 39 years old who had been exposed to COVID-19. The sample consisted of PBMCs or T cells enriched from blood (not recorded which). The chain combines TRBV6-1 with TRBJ2-2, with TRBD2 matching 8 bases. CDR3 amino acids: CASSVRLAGYTGELFF. CDR3 nucleotide sequence: TGTGCCAGCAGTGTTCGTTTAGCGGGGTACACCGGGGAGCTGTTTTTT.